Presented here are 17 T cell receptor beta chains from one specimen sequenced in a study of Graves' ophthalmopathy and Graves' hyperthyroidism. RNA served as the template for amplifying TCR beta CDR3 regions. RT-PCR was first run with HTBI primers, then multiplex PCR in a second round. MiXCR was run by TCRdb on the multiplex PCR reads, yielding one entry per CDR3 protein. The top ten hold 5.5% to 7% of the sample, which has approximately 410,000 distinct CDR3 sequences, 15% to 19% seen once. Sequences were obtained from peripheral blood. These receptors all stem from a woman aged 18 to 35 with stable Graves' hyperthyroidism.

The sample holds many counts of this clonotype. The V gene is TRBV4-1, the J gene TRBJ1-2, with 7 nucleotides matching TRBD1. CDR3 size: 15 residues. Trimming cost V 1 base and J 3 bases; bases outside gene matches: 5. CDR1 is MGHRA and CDR2 is YSYEKL in the germline V gene. The CDR3 coding sequence is TGCGCCAGCAGCCAAGTCGAGGGGGCGGACTATGGCTACACCTTC. Protein sequence: CASSQVEGADYGYTF.

CDR3 bases: TGTGCCAGCAGTGAAGGGCGCACGCGGGGCTACACCTTC. Amino acid sequence: CASSEGRTRGYTF. V is TRBV6-1 and J is TRBJ1-2; unclear D gene. V was clipped by 1 base and J by 8 bases, with 11 bases between them. Per germline, CDR1 MNHNS and CDR2 SASEGT. The CDR3 runs 13 residues.

This clonotype was detected many times. The chain carries TRBV6-1 and TRBJ1-1, with D tentatively TRBD1 (6 bases). Per the germline V gene, CDR1 is MNHNS and CDR2 is SASEGT. This CDR3 is built from 15 residues. V lost 5 bases to trimming and J lost 1 base, with 14 bases between them. DNA for the CDR3: TGTGCCAGCAGTACCGGGACACGACCGAACACTGAAGCTTTCTTT. Its protein product is CASSTGTRPNTEAFF.

This clonotype was recorded at least ten times. The chain uses TRBV20-1 and TRBJ1-3; D remains ambiguous. This CDR3 is 15 amino acids long. Germline values: CDR1 DFQATT, CDR2 SNEGSKA (reference sequence). V dropped 1 base and J dropped 0 bases, with 10 bases sitting between them. The CDR3 nucleotides read TGCAGTGCTAGAGTGGGAGGGAACTCTGGAAACACCATATATTTT. Residues: CSARVGGNSGNTIYF.

This clonotype was counted at least ten times. The chain uses TRBV4-1 and TRBJ2-7; no clear D gene. The CDR3 runs 13 residues. Trimming pared 4 bases from V and 2 bases from J, leaving 9 bases between. Germline loops: CDR1 MGHRA, CDR2 YSYEKL. CDR3 protein: CASSPGPTYEQYF. In DNA, the CDR3 is TGCGCCAGCAGCCCCGGGCCAACCTACGAGCAGTACTTC.

In its sample, this clonotype was seen many times. This sequence joins TRBV29-1 and TRBJ2-7, with D possibly matching TRBD1 (5 bases). The CDR3 covers 11 residues. V shed 4 bases and J shed 4 bases, with 8 bases lying between them. From germline, CDR1 is SQVTM and CDR2 ANQGSEA. This chain's CDR3 is CSVGGSYEQYF. The CDR3 DNA reads TGCAGCGTTGGGGGCAGTTACGAGCAGTACTTC.

This clonotype has only a few counts. This rearrangement joins TRBV11-2 to TRBJ2-7; D is possibly TRBD1 (5 bases). This CDR3 is 15 amino acids long. CDR1 is SGHAT and CDR2 is FQNNGV in the germline V gene. Trimming shortened V by 0 bases and J by 5 bases, and 14 bases separated the two germline ends. Written as DNA, the CDR3 is TGTGCCAGCAGCTTAGAAGGGGTAGGGGTAGACGAGCAGTACTTC. It encodes CASSLEGVGVDEQYF.

The chain carries TRBV7-2 and TRBJ2-5, with D hard to call. Germline values: CDR1 SGHTA, CDR2 FQGNSA. This CDR3 comprises 15 residues. V was clipped by 2 bases and J by 2 bases, with 12 bases between them. The CDR3 sequence is CASSLLTPNQETQYF. The CDR3, as DNA: TGTGCCAGCAGCTTATTGACCCCCAATCAAGAGACCCAGTACTTC.

This sequence joins TRBV28 and TRBJ1-3; no definite D call. The germline CDR1 and CDR2 sequences are MDHEN and SYDVKM. V was trimmed by 3 bases and J by 1 base, leaving 7 bases between them. This CDR3 spans 14 amino acids. The CDR3, as DNA: TGTGCCAGCAGTTTCGCCCCATCTGGAAACACCATATATTTT. Its protein product is CASSFAPSGNTIYF.

This clonotype was found many times. J is TRBJ2-5 and V is TRBV4-2; TRBD2 matches at 7 bases. The V gene's germline CDR1 is LGHNA and CDR2 YNFKEQ. This CDR3 comprises 14 residues. Trimming removed 0 bases from V and 4 bases from J; junction bases left unmatched: 2. CDR3 sequence reads: CASSQDAGVETQYF. DNA for the CDR3: TGTGCCAGCAGCCAAGATGCGGGGGTAGAGACCCAGTACTTC.

V and J are TRBV12-3 or TRBV12-4 and TRBJ2-2; D is unresolved. V was trimmed by 3 bases and J by 7 bases, leaving 6 bases between them. The CDR3 runs to 12 residues. The chain's CDR3 is CASSFGGGELFF. The CDR3 nucleotides read TGTGCCAGCAGTTTCGGTGGCGGGGAGCTGTTTTTT.

This clonotype appeared many times. The chain carries TRBV20-1 and TRBJ1-2, with D hard to call. The CDR3 has 13 residues. V was trimmed by 0 bases and J by 2 bases, leaving 7 bases between them. The germline CDR1 and CDR2 sequences are DFQATT and SNEGSKA (reference sequence). The chain's CDR3 is CSARDADNYGYTF. The DNA of the CDR3 is TGCAGTGCTAGAGATGCTGACAACTATGGCTACACCTTC.

This clonotype is a singleton in its sample. The chain links TRBV6-1 to TRBJ2-6; D gene ambiguous. Germline V gene data show CDR1 as MNHNS and CDR2 as SASEGT. The CDR3 runs 15 residues. V shed 4 bases and J shed 1 base, with 8 bases lying between them. CDR3 amino acids: CASSGPESGANVLTF. CDR3 DNA sequence: TGTGCCAGCAGTGGACCCGAATCTGGGGCCAACGTCCTGACTTTC.

The V gene is TRBV11-2, the J gene TRBJ2-5; 8 bases map to TRBD2. The V gene's germline CDR1 is SGHAT and CDR2 FQNNGV. CDR3 length equals 19 residues. V gave up 3 bases and J gave up 2 bases; unmatched junction bases: 17. The chain's CDR3 is CASSFPTVASGRKQETQYF. The DNA of the CDR3 is TGTGCCAGCAGCTTTCCCACAGTGGCTAGCGGGCGGAAACAAGAGACCCAGTACTTC.

This clonotype was detected ten times or more. J is TRBJ1-1 and V is TRBV29-1; D is perhaps TRBD1 (5 bases). The V end was cut by 6 bases, the J end by 1 base, with 12 bases between. CDR1 and CDR2 (germline): SQVTM, ANQGSEA. The CDR3 has 13 amino acids. CDR3 sequence reads: CSVSVGQNTEAFF. The CDR3 DNA follows: TGCAGCGTCAGCGTCGGACAGAACACTGAAGCTTTCTTT.

The V and J genes are TRBV18 and TRBJ2-4; 10 nucleotides line up with TRBD1. CDR3 size: 13 residues. The V gene end was trimmed by 5 bases and the J gene end by 8 bases; junction bases not matched to a gene: 3. Germline assignment: CDR1 KGHSH and CDR2 LQKENI. The CDR3 region is CASSGDRGDIQYF. CDR3 coding DNA: TGTGCCAGCTCAGGGGACAGGGGAGACATTCAGTACTTC.

There are many counts of this clonotype. This chain uses TRBV6-1 with TRBJ2-5; TRBD1 aligns across 11 bases. There are 15 residues in the CDR3. Germline-derived CDR1 and CDR2 are MNHNS and SASEGT. Unmatched junction bases numbered 6, after V lost 4 bases and J lost 5 bases. CDR3 region: CASSAGQGAWETQYF. The CDR3 DNA sequence: TGTGCCAGCAGTGCAGGACAGGGGGCGTGGGAGACCCAGTACTTC.